The 10 T cell receptor beta chains listed next were all sequenced from one sample in a study of blood T cell repertoires in COVID-19 (dated by TCRdb to the early 2020s). Library construction relied on the immunoSEQ multiplex PCR assay. What TCRdb holds here is the immuneACCESS table cut down to in-frame rearrangements. Part of the clones is not present; checked against another copy, under half of the missing clones reflect an unresolved V gene, and the others are unexplained. The sample yields approximately 110,000 clones; over 75% were counted once. The ten most abundant clones make up 5.5% to 8.5% of the sample. The source material was peripheral blood. These receptors all come from a woman aged 45-65 years with acute or convalescent COVID-19.

The chain couples TRBV18 to TRBJ1-2, with no clear D. CDR1 is KGHSH, CDR2 LQKENI, per germline. CDR3 size: 14 residues. With 7 bases removed from V and 3 bases from J, the gap between germline ends came to 15 bases. The CDR3: CASLNAVSDYGYTF. For the CDR3, the DNA is TGTGCCAGCTTAAACGCGGTTTCGGACTATGGCTACACCTTC. The full variable domain, completed using reference TRBV18 and TRBJ1-2, is NAGVMQNPRHLVRRRGQEARLRCSPMKGHSHVYWYRQLPEEGLKFMVYLQKENIIDESGMPKERFSAEFPKEGPSILRIQQVVRGDSAAYFCASLNAVSDYGYTFGSGTRLTVV.

This clone has only one observation. This rearrangement joins TRBV9 to TRBJ2-2, with unresolved D. CDR3 length: 15 residues. V was cut by 0 bases and J by 0 bases, with 6 bases left in between. Germline V gene lookup returns CDR1 SGDLS and CDR2 YYNGEE. CDR3 in amino acids: CASSVELPNTGELFF. The DNA of the CDR3 is TGTGCCAGCAGCGTAGAGCTACCGAACACCGGGGAGCTGTTTTTT.

The chain uses TRBV5-1 and TRBJ1-1, with 7 bases that match TRBD1. Unmatched junction bases numbered 3, after V lost 4 bases and J lost 6 bases. Germline values: CDR1 SGHRS, CDR2 YFSETQ. CDR3 length: 12 amino acids. CDR3 residues: CASSRGLSEAFF. CDR3 DNA sequence: TGCGCCAGCAGCAGGGGGCTTTCTGAAGCTTTCTTT.

The rearrangement links TRBV7-9 to TRBJ2-1; D might be TRBD2 (6 bases). CDR1 is SEHNR and CDR2 is FQNEAQ in the germline V gene (reference sequence). V lost 3 bases and J 4 bases, leaving 16 bases between the germline ends. The CDR3 totals 16 residues. CDR3 region: CASSFSGTSTYNEQFF. The CDR3 nucleotides read TGTGCCAGCAGCTTCTCCGGGACTTCCACTTACAATGAGCAGTTCTTC. Combining the CDR3 with reference TRBV7-9 and TRBJ2-1 gives the whole variable domain DTGVSQNPRHKITKRGQNVTFRCDPISEHNRLYWYRQTLGQGPEFLTYFQNEAQLEKSRLLSDRFSAERPKGSFSTLEIQRTEQGDSAMYLCASSFSGTSTYNEQFFGPGTRLTVL.

V usage is TRBV30 and J usage is TRBJ1-2; D perhaps matches TRBD1 (6 bases). Germline V gives CDR1 GTSNPN, CDR2 SVGIG (reference sequence). Trimming took 6 bases from V and 8 from J, leaving 19 bases between them. This CDR3 is built from 13 residues. The CDR3 region has the DNA TGTGCCTGTAAAAGTGGGGGGGCGCGAGGCTACACCTTC. This gives the protein CACKSGGARGYTF.

V and J are TRBV6-5 and TRBJ1-1, with D perhaps TRBD1 (5 bases). The CDR3 length is 13 residues. Germline V gene data show CDR1 as MNHEY and CDR2 as SVGAGI. V lost 3 bases and J lost 1, with 6 bases in between. The chain's CDR3 is CASSYQGNTEAFF. The CDR3, as DNA: TGTGCCAGCAGTTATCAGGGGAACACTGAAGCTTTCTTT.

The CDR3, as DNA: TGTGCCAGCAGCCCCCTCAGGGCGGACGAGCAGTACTTC. It encodes CASSPLRADEQYF. The chain employs TRBV3-1 (or the pseudogene TRBV3-2) and TRBJ2-7; maybe TRBD1 (5 bases). CDR3 length equals 13 residues. Germline CDR1 reads LGHDT; CDR2 reads YNNKEL (reference sequence). Trimming cost V 4 bases and J 5 bases, with 12 bases left between them.

The rearrangement links TRBV28 to TRBJ1-2; D is unclear. Trimming removed 7 bases at V and 4 bases at J, with 16 bases between. This CDR3 is built from 14 residues. The germline gives CDR1 MDHEN, CDR2 SYDVKM. The CDR3 region is CASKQLAEGYGYTF. CDR3 coding DNA: TGTGCCAGCAAGCAACTCGCAGAGGGCTATGGCTACACCTTC.

This chain uses TRBV5-4 with TRBJ2-1; 13 bases align to TRBD2. V shed 5 bases, J shed 3 bases, and the junction held 8 bases outside the gene matches. The CDR3 totals 17 residues. CDR1 is SGHNT and CDR2 is YYREEE in the germline V gene (reference sequence). The CDR3 DNA reads as TGTGCCAGCAGACTAGCGGGGGGGCCGACGCTCTACAATGAGCAGTTCTTC. Its translation is CASRLAGGPTLYNEQFF.

V usage is TRBV5-1 and J usage is TRBJ2-7; 12 nucleotides align to TRBD1. J was trimmed by 3 bases and V by 0 bases; bases with no gene match: 4. Germline loops: CDR1 SGHRS, CDR2 YFSETQ. The CDR3 runs 16 residues. The DNA of the CDR3 is TGCGCCAGCAGCTTGGGAGGGACAGGGGGCCACTACGAGCAGTACTTC. Its protein product is CASSLGGTGGHYEQYF.